The source of this T cell receptor beta chain is a study of T cells in localized non-small cell lung cancer. The study's findings and limits: In adjacent lung appeared a median approximately 61 of the top 100 tumor clones. Tumor trailed uninvolved adjacent lung in T cell clonality, which peaked there. Sequencing was restricted to one tumor region; therefore, heterogeneity remains possible. Prolonged overall survival went with higher T cell density in the blood.

Repertoires were generated with immunoSEQ multiplex PCR, while TCRdb's copy carries only in-frame clones and drops some. The data show about 75,000 clones, over 75% seen once. This clone came up a few times. What it binds is not known. The CDR3 extends over 16 amino acids. V was pared by 4 bases and J by 0 bases, with 13 bases between. CDR1 is SGHDT, CDR2 YYEEEE, per germline. V usage is TRBV5-6 and J usage is TRBJ1-4; possible D gene TRBD1, 6 bases. The receptor comes from a female donor at least 60 years old with stage I lung adenocarcinoma. The specimen comprised peripheral blood, sampled before any cancer treatment. CDR3 DNA sequence: TGTGCCAGCAGCACTAGAAGGACAGCAACTAATGAAAAACTGTTTTTT. Encoded protein: CASSTRRTATNEKLFF. The variable domain in full, with the rest retrieved from reference TRBV5-6 and TRBJ1-4, is DAGVTQSPTHLIKTRGQQVTLRCSPKSGHDTVSWYQQALGQGPQFIFQYYEEEERQRGNFPDRFSGHQFPNYSSELNVNALLLGDSALYLCASSTRRTATNEKLFFGSGTQLSVL.